A selection of T cell receptor beta chains follows, all from one sample in a study of T cell changes during pregnancy in multiple sclerosis. Produced via immunoSEQ multiplex PCR; TCRdb's table is partial and in-frame only. The sample has approximately 66,000 clones, 85% to 95% seen once. This material consisted of peripheral blood, taken in the third trimester of pregnancy. The source of these receptors is a female donor in good health, enrolled as a control in a pregnancy study. The CDR3 runs from the conserved cysteine through the conserved F or W.

TRBV5-1	CASSFGGKGNTEAFF
TRBV25-1	CASTRQDSSPLHF
TRBV4-2	CASSQESGGAGELFF
TRBV9	CASSARTSGGNEQFF
TRBV7-6	CASSLGFRDSGQPQHF
TRBV4-1	CASSPAGPRPNEQFF
TRBV27	CASSLVGPAYNEKLFF
TRBV18	CASSPVLREYWYNEQFF
TRBV18	CASSPAQGYGEQYF
TRBV28	CASRSSGDDTQYF
TRBV10-3	CAISGSPGQALASALHEQFF
TRBV18	CASSPGSRSSGNTIYF
TRBV29-1	CSVSTGTGTETQYF
TRBV30	CAWSVVAGGPNEQFF
TRBV7-3	CASSPSGKETQYF
TRBV29-1	CSVEGPSYSTDTQYF